The 29 T cell receptor beta chains listed next were all sequenced from one sample in a study of vaccination effects on CD4 cells after COVID-19. Their antigens remain unidentified. Profiling relied on immunoSEQ multiplex PCR, and the TCRdb table lists in-frame clones only, not all of them. The sample consists of 45,000 to 65,000 clones, approximately 81% of them appearing once. The authors isolated CD4+ T cells after more than eight days of culture. Participants completed two doses of the BNT162b2 or mRNA-1273 vaccine. Sequencing used CD4+ T cells from PBMCs cultured without peptide, obtained after COVID-19 vaccination. These receptors all stem from a human donor who received a COVID-19 vaccine.

This clone was recorded a few times. The chain recombines TRBV7-2 with TRBJ1-5; D remains unclear. The CDR3 extends over 15 amino acids. Germline values: CDR1 SGHTA, CDR2 FQGNSA. The V and J ends lost 0 bases and 1 base respectively, with 7 bases between them. In DNA, the CDR3 is TGTGCCAGCAGCTTAGCCCCGGGGAGCAATCAGCCCCAGCATTTT. It yields the protein CASSLAPGSNQPQHF.

The V call is TRBV18, the J call TRBJ2-5, with a tentative D call TRBD2 (6 bases). Deletions cut 2 bases from V and 5 bases from J, with 21 bases between. CDR1 is KGHSH, CDR2 LQKENI, per germline. The CDR3 runs 17 residues. The CDR3 loop is CASSPSAVGGAGETQYF. The CDR3 nucleotides read TGTGCCAGCTCACCATCGGCGGTCGGGGGAGCAGGGGAGACCCAGTACTTC.

The chain has TRBV5-6 and TRBJ2-5; D is ambiguous. Trimming removed 2 bases at V and 0 bases at J, with 8 bases between. The CDR3 length is 14 residues. Germline lookup yields CDR1 SGHDT and CDR2 YYEEEE. The CDR3 DNA is TGTGCCAGCAGCTTCCTGACCTACCAAGAGACCCAGTACTTC. It yields the protein CASSFLTYQETQYF.

This chain connects TRBV18 to TRBJ1-4; D gene uncertain. The length of the CDR3 is 15 residues. V dropped 5 bases and J dropped 0 bases, with 10 bases sitting between them. Germline V gene lookup returns CDR1 KGHSH and CDR2 LQKENI. The CDR3 is CASSVPGTTNEKLFF. In nucleotides, the CDR3 is TGTGCCAGCTCAGTTCCGGGAACAACTAATGAAAAACTGTTTTTT.

The genes are TRBV6-5 and TRBJ1-4; D not resolved. The CDR3 extends over 13 amino acids. Germline V lookup: CDR1 MNHEY, CDR2 SVGAGI. Between the trimmed V and J ends, which lost 4 bases and 5 bases, there was a span of 8 bases. The CDR3 DNA follows: TGTGCCAGCAGTTGGACGGTCAATGAAAAACTGTTTTTT. Translated, it gives CASSWTVNEKLFF.

V and J are TRBV3-1 (or the pseudogene TRBV3-2) and TRBJ2-2, with a tentative D call TRBD2 (7 bases). Between the trimmed V and J ends, which lost 8 bases and 2 bases, there was a span of 21 bases. CDR3 size: 17 residues. Per germline, CDR1 LGHDT and CDR2 YNNKEL (reference sequence). This CDR3 reads CASSTVPGGVNTGELFF. As DNA, the CDR3 is TGTGCCAGCTCGACCGTCCCGGGGGGCGTAAACACCGGGGAGCTGTTTTTT.

This rearrangement joins TRBV13 to TRBJ2-7, with unresolved D. The CDR3 covers 22 residues. CDR1 is PRHDT, CDR2 FYEKMQ, per germline (reference sequence). V was trimmed by 4 bases and J by 3 bases, leaving 37 bases between them. The CDR3 sequence: CASSSTPLIRVPRGPPNYEQYF. In nucleotides, the CDR3 is TGTGCCAGCAGCTCAACCCCTTTGATTAGGGTACCAAGAGGCCCGCCTAACTACGAGCAGTACTTC.

About this clone: Compared with germline, one end of the junction differs, possibly owing to a read error. The CDR3 nucleotides are TGTGCTAGCAGCCTCGGGGGGAGGAGCTCCTACAATGAGCAGTTCTTC. Its protein is CASSLGGRSSYNEQFF. The chain joins TRBV7-7 to TRBJ2-1, with 7 nucleotides matching TRBD2. Per germline, CDR1 SSHAT and CDR2 FNYEAQ (reference sequence). The CDR3 is 16 amino acids.

This chain uses TRBV20-1 with TRBJ2-7, with D possibly called TRBD1 or TRBD2 (5 bases each). Germline V lookup: CDR1 DFQATT, CDR2 SNEGSKA (reference sequence). The V and J ends lost 8 bases and 4 bases respectively, with 12 bases between them. The CDR3 length is 11 residues. The CDR3 is CSPGTPYEQYF. The CDR3 coding sequence is TGCAGTCCCGGGACGCCTTACGAGCAGTACTTC.

The chain joins TRBV20-1 to TRBJ2-7; D is perhaps TRBD1 (6 bases). Germline-derived CDR1 and CDR2 are DFQATT and SNEGSKA (reference sequence). The CDR3 runs to 15 residues. Trimming shortened V by 3 bases and J by 1 base, and 16 bases separated the two germline ends. The CDR3 DNA sequence: TGCAGTGCTAGTGTGGTTGTGCAGGGGTCCTACGAGCAGTACTTC. It codes for CSASVVVQGSYEQYF.

CDR3 sequence (DNA): TGTGCCAGCAGTTTCCGGGTAAACTATGGCTACACCTTC. This encodes CASSFRVNYGYTF. This rearrangement joins TRBV27 to TRBJ1-2; D uncertain. Germline V lookup: CDR1 MNHEY, CDR2 SMNVEV (reference sequence). The germline V and J ends were trimmed by 3 bases and 2 bases, with 7 bases remaining between them. CDR3 length: 13 amino acids.

The J gene is TRBJ1-1, the V gene TRBV2; 10 positions agree with TRBD1. The trim removed 8 bases at V and 3 bases at J, leaving 3 bases unmatched. The CDR3 is made up of 13 amino acids. CDR1 and CDR2 (germline): SNHLY, FYNNEI. CDR3 region: CASQGQGYTEAFF. The CDR3 coding sequence is TGTGCCAGCCAGGGACAGGGGTACACTGAAGCTTTCTTT. The variable domain in full, with the rest retrieved from reference TRBV2 and TRBJ1-1, is EPEVTQTPSHQVTQMGQEVILRCVPISNHLYFYWYRQILGQKVEFLVSFYNNEISEKSEIFDDQFSVERPDGSNFTLKIRSTKLEDSAMYFCASQGQGYTEAFFGQGTRLTVV.

Only one count was recorded for this clone. The gene calls are TRBV18 and TRBJ1-1; D remains ambiguous. The CDR3 covers 17 residues. The germline V gene has CDR1 KGHSH and CDR2 LQKENI. The V and J ends lost 0 bases and 3 bases respectively, with 17 bases between them. CDR3 in amino acids: CASSPPGIEPRYTEAFF. The DNA for the CDR3 is TGTGCCAGCTCACCACCTGGTATCGAGCCTCGTTACACTGAAGCTTTCTTT.

The chain uses TRBV4-3 and TRBJ2-1, with TRBD1 matching 8 bases. This CDR3 is 16 amino acids long. The V and J ends lost 0 bases and 9 bases, in that order; junction bases with no gene match: 10. Germline CDR1 reads LGHNA; CDR2 reads YSLEER. CDR3 loop: CASSQERTGGLGEQFF. CDR3 nucleotide sequence: TGCGCCAGCAGCCAAGAAAGAACAGGGGGATTGGGTGAGCAGTTCTTC.

V and J are TRBV19 and TRBJ2-7; D is undetermined. V lost 4 bases, J lost 4 bases, and 11 bases lay in between. CDR3 length: 13 amino acids. The germline CDR1 and CDR2 sequences are LNHDA and SQIVND (reference sequence). The CDR3 nucleotides are TGTGCCAGTAGTAACCTCCCAGGTTACGAGCAGTACTTC. Its protein product is CASSNLPGYEQYF.

The chain is built from TRBV7-2 and TRBJ1-3; 10 bases fit TRBD1. V dropped 5 bases and J dropped 0; count of bases not matched to a gene: 7. CDR1 and CDR2 from the germline V gene are SGHTA and FQGNSA. The CDR3 contains 17 residues. CDR3 amino acids: CASSPRTGGRSGNTIYF. The CDR3, as DNA: TGTGCCAGCAGCCCTCGGACAGGGGGACGCTCTGGAAACACCATATATTTT.

The CDR3 DNA reads as TGTGCCAGCTCAATTCACAATGAGCAGTTCTTC. Its translation is CASSIHNEQFF. The V call is TRBV27, the J call TRBJ2-1; D remains ambiguous. Germline V gives CDR1 MNHEY, CDR2 SMNVEV (reference sequence). V was clipped by 8 bases and J by 5 bases, with 7 bases between them. CDR3 length: 11 amino acids.

The table lists this clone with a few counts. The chain joins TRBV12-3 or TRBV12-4 to TRBJ1-5; D is possibly TRBD1 (5 bases). Trimming took off 10 bases at V and 6 bases at J, with 16 bases between the two ends. The CDR3 is 13 amino acids. The CDR3 is CATAQGDIQPQHF. CDR3 nucleotide sequence: TGTGCCACCGCGCAGGGTGACATTCAGCCCCAGCATTTT.

The chain links TRBV30 to TRBJ1-2; tentative D call: TRBD1 (6 bases). Germline V CDR1 and CDR2: GTSNPN, SVGIG (reference sequence). V lost 3 bases and J lost 4, with 9 bases in between. This CDR3 has 12 residues. The CDR3 spells CAWRRGTYGYTF. The CDR3 coding sequence is TGTGCCTGGAGGAGGGGGACCTATGGCTACACCTTC. The full variable domain, completed using reference TRBV30 and TRBJ1-2, is SQTIHQWPATLVQPVGSPLSLECTVEGTSNPNLYWYRQAAGRGLQLLFYSVGIGQISSEVPQNLSASRPQDRQFILSSKKLLLSDSGFYLCAWRRGTYGYTFGSGTRLTVV.

This clone was seen only once. The V call is TRBV4-2, the J call TRBJ2-3, with 10 bases fitting TRBD2. V dropped 0 bases and J dropped 4; count of bases not matched to a gene: 4. This CDR3 is built from 16 residues. Germline CDR1 reads LGHNA; CDR2 reads YNFKEQ. The CDR3 sequence: CASSQDQRGGADTQYF. The CDR3 nucleotides read TGTGCCAGCAGCCAAGATCAGCGGGGGGGTGCAGATACGCAGTATTTT.

This clone was counted a few times. The rearrangement links TRBV2 to TRBJ1-1; TRBD1 agrees at 7 bases. Germline V gene sequence: CDR1 SNHLY, CDR2 FYNNEI. This CDR3 is built from 12 residues. Germline trimming cut 8 bases from V and 6 bases from J; bases unmatched to any gene: 6. The CDR3 region has the DNA TGTGCCAGCGGTTACAGGGGATCTGAAGCTTTCTTT. Protein sequence: CASGYRGSEAFF.

The genes are TRBV5-5 and TRBJ1-2; no firm D call. The CDR3 contains 15 residues. V was cut by 4 bases and J by 4 bases, with 17 bases left in between. CDR1 SGHKS and CDR2 YYEKEE come from the germline V gene (reference sequence). DNA of the CDR3: TGTGCCAGCAGCCCTGGCGCGTGGTTGGGCTATGGCTACACCTTC. Its translation is CASSPGAWLGYGYTF.

The J gene is TRBJ2-3, the V gene TRBV23-1; 14 bases align to TRBD2. TRBV23-1 is classed as an ORF, of uncertain function. Losses at the gene ends were 0 bases for V and 4 bases for J; bases not matched to a gene: 3. The CDR3 contains 17 residues. DNA of the CDR3: TGCGCCAGCAGTCAATCGACTAGCGGGAGGGCCCCAGATACGCAGTATTTT. This sequence encodes CASSQSTSGRAPDTQYF.

The genes are TRBV7-9 and TRBJ1-4; D remains ambiguous. With 5 bases removed from V and 5 bases from J, the gap between germline ends came to 12 bases. The germline V gene has CDR1 SEHNR and CDR2 FQNEAQ (reference sequence). CDR3 length: 14 amino acids. The CDR3 bases are TGTGCCAGCAGCGTCCGGGCCCAGAATGAAAAACTGTTTTTT. It is translated as CASSVRAQNEKLFF.

The chain couples TRBV30 to TRBJ1-1, with 7 nucleotides matching TRBD1. V lost 1 base and J lost 1; bases outside the gene matches: 6. There are 15 residues in the CDR3. CDR1 and CDR2 from the germline V gene are GTSNPN and SVGIG (reference sequence). The DNA of the CDR3 is TGTGCCTGGAGTGCATCGGACAGGAGGAACACTGAAGCTTTCTTT. The encoded protein is CAWSASDRRNTEAFF.

The rearrangement links TRBV14 to TRBJ1-2, with D possibly TRBD1 on 6 matching bases. CDR1 and CDR2 from the germline V gene are SGHDN and FVKESK. There are 16 residues in the CDR3. V lost 4 bases and J 0 bases, leaving 15 bases between the germline ends. For the CDR3, the DNA is TGTGCCAGCAGCCCTCCACAGGGAAAAGCTAACTATGGCTACACCTTC. Translated: CASSPPQGKANYGYTF. The entire variable domain, with the rest obtained from reference TRBV14 and TRBJ1-2, is as follows: EAGVTQFPSHSVIEKGQTVTLRCDPISGHDNLYWYRRVMGKEIKFLLHFVKESKQDESGMPNNRFLAERTGGTYSTLKVQPAELEDSGVYFCASSPPQGKANYGYTFGSGTRLTVV.

The rearrangement links TRBV7-6 to TRBJ2-7; D gene unclear. The CDR3 length is 15 residues. Looked up from germline, CDR1 is SGHVS and CDR2 is FNYEAQ. V was pared by 0 bases and J by 0 bases, with 9 bases between. The CDR3 nucleotides are TGTGCCAGCAGCTTAGCGGCACCCCCCTCCTACGAGCAGTACTTC. It codes for CASSLAAPPSYEQYF.

This chain joins TRBV12-3 or TRBV12-4 and TRBJ1-1; TRBD1 matches at 8 bases. This CDR3 has 13 residues. Trimming at V came to 5 bases and at J to 11 bases, leaving 10 bases not matched to a gene. The CDR3 region has the DNA TGTGCCAGCAGTGCAACGCAGGGGGCTGCGGCTTTCTTT. Protein sequence: CASSATQGAAAFF.

This CDR3 reads CASSPPTGANEKLFF. The CDR3 nucleotides read TGTGCCAGCAGCCCCCCGACAGGGGCTAATGAAAAACTGTTTTTT. V usage is TRBV7-9 and J usage is TRBJ1-4; 8 nucleotides align to TRBD1. The CDR3 extends over 15 amino acids. Losses at the gene ends were 5 bases for V and 3 bases for J; bases not matched to a gene: 5. CDR1 SEHNR and CDR2 FQNEAQ come from the germline V gene (reference sequence).